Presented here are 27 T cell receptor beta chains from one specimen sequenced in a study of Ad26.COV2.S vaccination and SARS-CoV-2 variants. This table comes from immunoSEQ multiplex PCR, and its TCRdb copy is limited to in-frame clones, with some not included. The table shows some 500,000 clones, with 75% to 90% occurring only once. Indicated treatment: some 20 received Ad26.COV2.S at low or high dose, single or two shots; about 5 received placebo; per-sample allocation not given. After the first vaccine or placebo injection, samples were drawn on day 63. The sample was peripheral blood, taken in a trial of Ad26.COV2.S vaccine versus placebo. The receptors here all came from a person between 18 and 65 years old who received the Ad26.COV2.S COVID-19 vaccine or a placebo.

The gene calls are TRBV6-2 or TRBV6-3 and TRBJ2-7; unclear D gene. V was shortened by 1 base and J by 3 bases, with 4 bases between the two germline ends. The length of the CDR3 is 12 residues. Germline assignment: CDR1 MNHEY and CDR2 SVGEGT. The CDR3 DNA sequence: TGTGCCAGCAGTTACTTTAGCTACGAGCAGTACTTC. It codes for CASSYFSYEQYF.

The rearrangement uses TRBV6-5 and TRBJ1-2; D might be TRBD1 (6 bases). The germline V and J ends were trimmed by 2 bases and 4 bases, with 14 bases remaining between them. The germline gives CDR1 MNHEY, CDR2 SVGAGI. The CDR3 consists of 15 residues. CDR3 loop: CASSYTDRLTYGYTF. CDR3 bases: TGTGCCAGCAGTTACACCGACAGGTTAACCTATGGCTACACCTTC.

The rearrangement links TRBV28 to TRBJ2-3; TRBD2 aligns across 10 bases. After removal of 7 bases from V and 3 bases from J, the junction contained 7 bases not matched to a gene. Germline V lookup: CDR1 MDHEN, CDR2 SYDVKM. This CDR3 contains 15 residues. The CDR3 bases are TGTGCCAGCACCGTCCCGACTAGCGGGACAGATACGCAGTATTTT. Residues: CASTVPTSGTDTQYF.

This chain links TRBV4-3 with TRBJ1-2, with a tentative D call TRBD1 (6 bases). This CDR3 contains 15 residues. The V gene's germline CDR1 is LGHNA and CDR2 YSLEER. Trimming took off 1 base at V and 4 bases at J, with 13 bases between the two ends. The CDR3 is CASSQVLRTVYGYTF. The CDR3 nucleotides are TGCGCCAGCAGCCAAGTACTGAGGACAGTCTATGGCTACACCTTC.

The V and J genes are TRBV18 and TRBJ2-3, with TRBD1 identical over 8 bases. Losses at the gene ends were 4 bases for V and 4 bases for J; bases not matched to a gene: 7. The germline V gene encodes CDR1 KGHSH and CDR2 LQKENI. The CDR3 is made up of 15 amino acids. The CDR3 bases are TGTGCCAGCTCACATCTAGACAGGGGTCCAGATACGCAGTATTTT. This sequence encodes CASSHLDRGPDTQYF.

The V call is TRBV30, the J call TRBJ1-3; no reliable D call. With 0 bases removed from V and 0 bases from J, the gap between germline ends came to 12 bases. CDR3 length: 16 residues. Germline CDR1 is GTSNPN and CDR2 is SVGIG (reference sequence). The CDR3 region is CAWSVRPWSSGNTIYF. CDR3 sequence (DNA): TGTGCCTGGAGTGTACGGCCGTGGAGCTCTGGAAACACCATATATTTT.

As DNA, the CDR3 is TGTGCCACCCCAACCGGGACAGGGGACGAAAAACTGTTTTTT. As protein: CATPTGTGDEKLFF. The J gene is TRBJ1-4, the V gene TRBV21-1; the table's D call of TRBD1 was not tested on the DNA. TRBV21-1 is shown as a pseudogene. The CDR3 loop spans 14 amino acids.

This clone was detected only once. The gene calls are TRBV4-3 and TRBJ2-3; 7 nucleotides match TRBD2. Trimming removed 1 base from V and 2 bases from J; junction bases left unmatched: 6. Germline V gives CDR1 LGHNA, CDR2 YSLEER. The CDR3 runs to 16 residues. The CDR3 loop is CASSQGLADNTDTQYF. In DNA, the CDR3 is TGCGCCAGCAGCCAAGGCCTAGCGGATAACACAGATACGCAGTATTTT.

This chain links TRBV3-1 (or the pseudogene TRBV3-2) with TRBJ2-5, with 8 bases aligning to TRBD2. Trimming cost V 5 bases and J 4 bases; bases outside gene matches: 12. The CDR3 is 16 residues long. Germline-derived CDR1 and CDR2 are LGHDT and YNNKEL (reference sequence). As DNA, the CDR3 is TGTGCCAGCAGCACCCGGGGGGGCTTTGGGGGAGAGACCCAGTACTTC. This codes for CASSTRGGFGGETQYF.

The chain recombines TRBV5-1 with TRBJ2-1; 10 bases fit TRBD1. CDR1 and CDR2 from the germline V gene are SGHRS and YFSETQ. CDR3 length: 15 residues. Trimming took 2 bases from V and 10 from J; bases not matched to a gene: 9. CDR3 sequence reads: CASSFFSTGGGEQFF. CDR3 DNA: TGCGCCAGCAGCTTTTTTTCGACAGGGGGCGGGGAGCAGTTCTTC.

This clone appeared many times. The CDR3 nucleotides are TGTGCCAGCAGCGGGAGGTTGGGGGCCAACGTCCTGACTTTC. It translates to CASSGRLGANVLTF. The rearrangement uses TRBV5-4 and TRBJ2-6, with D tentatively TRBD2 (6 bases). The V end lost 4 bases, the J end lost 4 bases, and 9 bases lay between the germline ends. The CDR3 contains 14 residues. Germline CDR1 and CDR2: SGHNT and YYREEE (reference sequence).

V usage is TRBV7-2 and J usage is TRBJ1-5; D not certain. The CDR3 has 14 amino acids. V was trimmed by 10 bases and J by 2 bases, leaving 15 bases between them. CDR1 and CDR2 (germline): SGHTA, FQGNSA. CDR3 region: CATSSRRGNQPQHF. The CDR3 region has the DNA TGTGCCACCTCGTCCAGAAGGGGCAATCAGCCCCAGCATTTT.

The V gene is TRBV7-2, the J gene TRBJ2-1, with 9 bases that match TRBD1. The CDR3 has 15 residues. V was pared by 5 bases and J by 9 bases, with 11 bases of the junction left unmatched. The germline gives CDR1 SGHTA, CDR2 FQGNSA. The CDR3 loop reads CASSLPGQGAVEQFF. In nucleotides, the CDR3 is TGTGCCAGCAGCCTCCCGGGACAGGGAGCGGTTGAGCAGTTCTTC.

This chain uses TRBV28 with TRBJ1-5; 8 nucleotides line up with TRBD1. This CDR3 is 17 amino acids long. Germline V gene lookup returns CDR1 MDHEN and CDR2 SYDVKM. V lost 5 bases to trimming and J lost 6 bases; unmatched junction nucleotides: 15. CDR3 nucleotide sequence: TGTGCCAGCAGTGGGGGCTATCTCAGGGGGCTGGGTCAGCCCCAGCATTTT. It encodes CASSGGYLRGLGQPQHF.

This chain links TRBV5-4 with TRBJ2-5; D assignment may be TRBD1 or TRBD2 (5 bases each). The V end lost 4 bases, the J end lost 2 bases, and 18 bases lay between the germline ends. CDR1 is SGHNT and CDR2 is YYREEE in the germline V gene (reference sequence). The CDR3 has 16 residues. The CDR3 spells CASSQPRGAHQETQYF. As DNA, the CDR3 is TGTGCCAGCAGCCAACCCCGAGGGGCTCATCAAGAGACCCAGTACTTC.

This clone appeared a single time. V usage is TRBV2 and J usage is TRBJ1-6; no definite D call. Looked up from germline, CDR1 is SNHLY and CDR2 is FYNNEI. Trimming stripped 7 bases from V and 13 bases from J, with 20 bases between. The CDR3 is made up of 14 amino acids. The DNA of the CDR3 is TGTGCCAGCACCAGCCGCATAGTAGTACGCCCCCTCCACTTT. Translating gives CASTSRIVVRPLHF.

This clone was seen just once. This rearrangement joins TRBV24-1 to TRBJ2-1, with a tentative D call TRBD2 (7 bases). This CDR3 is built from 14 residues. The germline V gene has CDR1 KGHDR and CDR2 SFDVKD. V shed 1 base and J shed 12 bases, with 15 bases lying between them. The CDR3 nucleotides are TGTGCCACCAGTGATTTCCGGCGGGGGCGAAGGCAGTTCTTC. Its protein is CATSDFRRGRRQFF.

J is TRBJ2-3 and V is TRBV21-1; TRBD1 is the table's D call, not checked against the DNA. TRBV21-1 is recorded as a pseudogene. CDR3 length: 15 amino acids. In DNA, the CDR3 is TGTGCCAGCATTACGTTTAGGACAGGGGCCGATACGCAGTATTTT. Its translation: CASITFRTGADTQYF.

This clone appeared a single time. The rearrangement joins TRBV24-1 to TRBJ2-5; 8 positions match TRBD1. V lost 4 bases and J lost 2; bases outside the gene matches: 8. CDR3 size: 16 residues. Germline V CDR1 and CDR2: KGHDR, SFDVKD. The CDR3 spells CATSEPGQENQETQYF. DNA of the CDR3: TGTGCCACCAGTGAGCCGGGACAGGAGAATCAAGAGACCCAGTACTTC.

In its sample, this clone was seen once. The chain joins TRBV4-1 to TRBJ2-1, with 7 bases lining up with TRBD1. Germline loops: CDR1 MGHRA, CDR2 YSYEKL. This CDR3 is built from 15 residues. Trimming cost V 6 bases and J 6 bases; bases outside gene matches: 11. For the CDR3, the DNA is TGCGCCAGCAGGCACCGGGACAGAGGCTTCAATGAGCAGTTCTTC. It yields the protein CASRHRDRGFNEQFF.

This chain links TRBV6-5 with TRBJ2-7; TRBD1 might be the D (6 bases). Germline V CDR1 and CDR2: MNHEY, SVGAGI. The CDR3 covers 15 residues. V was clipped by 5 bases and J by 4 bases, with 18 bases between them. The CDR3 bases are TGTGCCAGCAGTACCACAGGGTGGCCCCCTTACGAGCAGTACGTC. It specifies CASSTTGWPPYEQYV.

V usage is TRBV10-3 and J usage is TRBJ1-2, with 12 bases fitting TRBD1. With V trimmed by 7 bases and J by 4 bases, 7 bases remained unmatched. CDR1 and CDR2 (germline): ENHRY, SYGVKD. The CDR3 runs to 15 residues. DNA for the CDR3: TGTGCCATCAAAGCTTCGGGACAGGGGGCCTATGGCTACACCTTC. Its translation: CAIKASGQGAYGYTF.

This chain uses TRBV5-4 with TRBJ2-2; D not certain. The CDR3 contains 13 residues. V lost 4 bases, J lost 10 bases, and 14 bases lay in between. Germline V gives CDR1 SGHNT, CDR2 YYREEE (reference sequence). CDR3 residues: CASSRSGSPELFF. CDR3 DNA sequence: TGTGCCAGCAGCCGCTCCGGGTCCCCGGAGCTGTTTTTT.

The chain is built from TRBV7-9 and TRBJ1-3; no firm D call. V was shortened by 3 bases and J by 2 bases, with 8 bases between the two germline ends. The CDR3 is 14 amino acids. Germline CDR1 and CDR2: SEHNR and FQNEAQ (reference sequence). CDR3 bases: TGTGCCAGCAGCTTGCGTCGGGCTGGAAACACCATATATTTT. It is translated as CASSLRRAGNTIYF.

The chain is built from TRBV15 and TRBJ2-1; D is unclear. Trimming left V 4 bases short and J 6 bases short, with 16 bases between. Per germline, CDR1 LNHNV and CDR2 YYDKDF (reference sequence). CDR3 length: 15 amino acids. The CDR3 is CATSKAWANGNEQFF. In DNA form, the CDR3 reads TGTGCCACCAGCAAAGCGTGGGCCAACGGCAATGAGCAGTTCTTC. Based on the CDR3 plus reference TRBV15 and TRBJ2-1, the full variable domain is DAMVIQNPRYQVTQFGKPVTLSCSQTLNHNVMYWYQQKSSQAPKLLFHYYDKDFNNEADTPDNFQSRRPNTSFCFLDIRSPGLGDTAMYLCATSKAWANGNEQFFGPGTRLTVL.

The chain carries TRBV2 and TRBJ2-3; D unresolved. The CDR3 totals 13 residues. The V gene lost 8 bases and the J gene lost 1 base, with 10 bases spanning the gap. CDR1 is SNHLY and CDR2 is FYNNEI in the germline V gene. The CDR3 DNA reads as TGTGCCAGCCGAGGTAGTGGCACAGATACGCAGTATTTT. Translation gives CASRGSGTDTQYF. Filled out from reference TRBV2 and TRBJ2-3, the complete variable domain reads EPEVTQTPSHQVTQMGQEVILRCVPISNHLYFYWYRQILGQKVEFLVSFYNNEISEKSEIFDDQFSVERPDGSNFTLKIRSTKLEDSAMYFCASRGSGTDTQYFGPGTRLTVL.

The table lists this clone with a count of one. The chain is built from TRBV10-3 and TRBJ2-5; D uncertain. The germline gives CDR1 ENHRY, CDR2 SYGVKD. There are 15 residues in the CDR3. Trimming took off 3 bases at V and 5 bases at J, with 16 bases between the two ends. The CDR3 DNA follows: TGTGCCATCAGTGAAATCCGGGCCTCCAGGGAGACCCAGTACTTC. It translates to CAISEIRASRETQYF.